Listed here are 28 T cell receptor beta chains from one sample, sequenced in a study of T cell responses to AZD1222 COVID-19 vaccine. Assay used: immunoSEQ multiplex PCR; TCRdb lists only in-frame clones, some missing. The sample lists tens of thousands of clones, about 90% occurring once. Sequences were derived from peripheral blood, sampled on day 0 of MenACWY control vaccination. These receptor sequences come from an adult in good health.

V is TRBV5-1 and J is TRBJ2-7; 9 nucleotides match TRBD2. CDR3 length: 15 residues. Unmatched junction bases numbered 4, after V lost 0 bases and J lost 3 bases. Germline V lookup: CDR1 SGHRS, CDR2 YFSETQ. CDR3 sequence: CASSLGLADLYEQYF. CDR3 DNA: TGCGCCAGCAGCTTGGGACTAGCGGACCTCTACGAGCAGTACTTC.

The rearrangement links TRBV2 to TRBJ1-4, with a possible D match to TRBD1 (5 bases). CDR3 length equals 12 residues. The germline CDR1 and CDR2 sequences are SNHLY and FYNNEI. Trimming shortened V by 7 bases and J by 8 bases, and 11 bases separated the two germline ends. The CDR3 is CASKGRGEKLFF. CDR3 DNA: TGTGCCAGCAAGGGAAGGGGAGAAAAACTGTTTTTT.

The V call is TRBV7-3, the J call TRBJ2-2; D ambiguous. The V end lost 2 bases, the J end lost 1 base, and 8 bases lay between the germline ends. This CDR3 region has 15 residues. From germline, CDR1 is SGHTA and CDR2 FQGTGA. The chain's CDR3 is CASSLDGENTGELFF. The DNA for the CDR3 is TGTGCCAGCAGCTTAGACGGAGAGAACACCGGGGAGCTGTTTTTT.

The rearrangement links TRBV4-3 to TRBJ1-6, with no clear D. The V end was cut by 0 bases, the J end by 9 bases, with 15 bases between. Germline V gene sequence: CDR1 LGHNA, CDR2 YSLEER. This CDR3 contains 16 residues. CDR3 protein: CASSQDWRAHGSPLHF. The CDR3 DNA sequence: TGCGCCAGCAGCCAAGATTGGCGGGCGCACGGTTCACCCCTCCACTTT.

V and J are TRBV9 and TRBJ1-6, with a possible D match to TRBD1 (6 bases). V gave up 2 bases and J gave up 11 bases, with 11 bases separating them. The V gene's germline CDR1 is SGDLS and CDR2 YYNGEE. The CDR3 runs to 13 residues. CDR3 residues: CASSVGGLAPLHF. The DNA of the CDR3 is TGTGCCAGCAGCGTTGGGGGGCTTGCACCCCTCCACTTT.

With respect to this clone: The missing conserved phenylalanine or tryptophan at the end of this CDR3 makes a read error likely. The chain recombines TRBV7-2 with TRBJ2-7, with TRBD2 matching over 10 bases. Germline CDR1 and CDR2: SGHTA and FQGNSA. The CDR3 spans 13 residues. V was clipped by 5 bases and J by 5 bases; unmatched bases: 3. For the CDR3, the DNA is TGTGCCAGCAGCGGGACTAGCGTCCACGAGCAGTACCTC. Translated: CASSGTSVHEQYL.

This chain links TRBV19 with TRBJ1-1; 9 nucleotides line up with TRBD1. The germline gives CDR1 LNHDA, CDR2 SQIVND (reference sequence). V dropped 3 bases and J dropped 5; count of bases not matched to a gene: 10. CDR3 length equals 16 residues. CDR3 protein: CASSISPSTGGTEAFF. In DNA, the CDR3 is TGTGCCAGTAGTATTTCCCCCTCGACAGGGGGGACTGAAGCTTTCTTT.

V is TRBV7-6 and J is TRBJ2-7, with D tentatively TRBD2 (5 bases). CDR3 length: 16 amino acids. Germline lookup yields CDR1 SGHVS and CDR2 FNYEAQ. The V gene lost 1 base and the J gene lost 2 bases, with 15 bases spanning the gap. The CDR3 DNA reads TGTGCCAGCAGCTTAGTCCAAGAACTAGGGACCTACGAGCAGTACTTC. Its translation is CASSLVQELGTYEQYF.

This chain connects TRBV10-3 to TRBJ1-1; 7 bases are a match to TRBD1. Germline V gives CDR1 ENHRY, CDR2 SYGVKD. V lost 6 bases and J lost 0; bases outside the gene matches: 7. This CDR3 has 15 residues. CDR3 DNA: TGTGCCATCAGAGGGACAGCTACTATGAACACTGAAGCTTTCTTT. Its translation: CAIRGTATMNTEAFF.

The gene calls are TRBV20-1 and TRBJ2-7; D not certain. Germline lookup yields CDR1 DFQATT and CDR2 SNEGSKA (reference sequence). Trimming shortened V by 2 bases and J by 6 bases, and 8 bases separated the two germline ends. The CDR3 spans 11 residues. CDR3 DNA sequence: TGCAGTGCTAGATTATTGTTCGAGCAGTACTTC. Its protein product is CSARLLFEQYF.

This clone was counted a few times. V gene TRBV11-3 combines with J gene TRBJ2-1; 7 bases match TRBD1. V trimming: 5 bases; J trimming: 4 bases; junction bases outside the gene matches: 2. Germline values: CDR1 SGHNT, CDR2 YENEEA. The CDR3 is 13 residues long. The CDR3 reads CASSQGQYNEQFF. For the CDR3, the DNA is TGTGCCAGCAGCCAGGGACAGTACAATGAGCAGTTCTTC.

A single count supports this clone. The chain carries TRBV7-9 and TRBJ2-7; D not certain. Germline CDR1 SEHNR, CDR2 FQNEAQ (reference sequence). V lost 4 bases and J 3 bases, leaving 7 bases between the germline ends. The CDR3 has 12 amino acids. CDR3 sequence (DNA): TGTGCCAGCAGCTCCGAATTCTACGAGCAGTACTTC. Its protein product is CASSSEFYEQYF.

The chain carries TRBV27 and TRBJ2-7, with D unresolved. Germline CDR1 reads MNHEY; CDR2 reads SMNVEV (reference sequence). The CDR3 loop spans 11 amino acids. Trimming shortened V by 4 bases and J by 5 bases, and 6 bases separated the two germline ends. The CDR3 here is CASSSPHEQYF. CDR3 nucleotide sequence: TGTGCCAGCAGTTCCCCCCACGAGCAGTACTTC.

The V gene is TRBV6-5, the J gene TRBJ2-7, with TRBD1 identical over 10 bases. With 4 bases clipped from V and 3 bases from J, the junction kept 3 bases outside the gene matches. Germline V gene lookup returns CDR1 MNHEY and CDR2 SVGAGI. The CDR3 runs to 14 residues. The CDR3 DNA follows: TGTGCCAGCAGTTCCGACAGGGGGCACTACGAGCAGTACTTC. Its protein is CASSSDRGHYEQYF.

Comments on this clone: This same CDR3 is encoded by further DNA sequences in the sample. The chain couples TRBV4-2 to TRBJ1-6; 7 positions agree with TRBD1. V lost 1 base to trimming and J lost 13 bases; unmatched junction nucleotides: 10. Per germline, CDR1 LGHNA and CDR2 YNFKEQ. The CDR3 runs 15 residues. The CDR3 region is CASSQARDSFSPLHF. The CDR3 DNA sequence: TGTGCCAGCAGCCAAGCCCGGGACAGCTTTTCGCCCCTCCACTTT.

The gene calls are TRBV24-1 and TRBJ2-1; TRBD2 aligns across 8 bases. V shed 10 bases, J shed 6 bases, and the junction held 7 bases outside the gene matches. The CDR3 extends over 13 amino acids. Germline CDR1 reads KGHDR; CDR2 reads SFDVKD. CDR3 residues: CATGLALINEQFF. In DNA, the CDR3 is TGTGCCACTGGACTAGCCTTAATCAATGAGCAGTTCTTC.

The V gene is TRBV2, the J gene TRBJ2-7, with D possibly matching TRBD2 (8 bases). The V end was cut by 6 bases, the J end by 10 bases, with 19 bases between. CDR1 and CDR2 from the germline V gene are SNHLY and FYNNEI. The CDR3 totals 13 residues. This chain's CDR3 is CASRGTAGAPQYF. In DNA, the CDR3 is TGTGCCAGCAGGGGGACAGCGGGGGCCCCTCAGTACTTC.

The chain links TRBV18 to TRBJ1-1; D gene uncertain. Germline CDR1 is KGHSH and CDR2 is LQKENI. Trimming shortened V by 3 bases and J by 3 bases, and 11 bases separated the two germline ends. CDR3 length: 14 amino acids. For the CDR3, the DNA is TGTGCCAGCTCACCCTTTACGGCGGACACTGAAGCTTTCTTT. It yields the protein CASSPFTADTEAFF.

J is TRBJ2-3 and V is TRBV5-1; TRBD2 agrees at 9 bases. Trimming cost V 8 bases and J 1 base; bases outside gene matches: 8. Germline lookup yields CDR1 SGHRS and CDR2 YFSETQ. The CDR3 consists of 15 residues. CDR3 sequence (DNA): TGCGCCAGTACGCCACTAGCGGGTGGCACAGATACGCAGTATTTT. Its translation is CASTPLAGGTDTQYF.

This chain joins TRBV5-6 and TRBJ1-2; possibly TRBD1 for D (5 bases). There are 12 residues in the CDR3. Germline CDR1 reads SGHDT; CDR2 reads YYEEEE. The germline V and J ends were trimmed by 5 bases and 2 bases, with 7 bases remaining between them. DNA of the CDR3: TGTGCCAGCAGTACAGGAAACTATGGCTACACCTTC. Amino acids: CASSTGNYGYTF. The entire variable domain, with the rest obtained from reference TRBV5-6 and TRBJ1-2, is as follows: DAGVTQSPTHLIKTRGQQVTLRCSPKSGHDTVSWYQQALGQGPQFIFQYYEEEERQRGNFPDRFSGHQFPNYSSELNVNALLLGDSALYLCASSTGNYGYTFGSGTRLTVV.

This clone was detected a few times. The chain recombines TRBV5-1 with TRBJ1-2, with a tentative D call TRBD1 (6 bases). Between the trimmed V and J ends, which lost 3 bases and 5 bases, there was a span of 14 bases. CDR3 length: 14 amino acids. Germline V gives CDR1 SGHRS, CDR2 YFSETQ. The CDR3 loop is CASSWAGGEYGYTF. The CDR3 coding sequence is TGCGCCAGCAGCTGGGCGGGGGGCGAGTATGGCTACACCTTC.

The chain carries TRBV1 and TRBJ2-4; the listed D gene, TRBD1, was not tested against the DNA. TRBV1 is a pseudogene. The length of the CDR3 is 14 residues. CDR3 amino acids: CTSSQDQGKDIQYF. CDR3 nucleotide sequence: TGCACCAGCAGCCAAGATCAGGGAAAGGACATTCAGTACTTC.

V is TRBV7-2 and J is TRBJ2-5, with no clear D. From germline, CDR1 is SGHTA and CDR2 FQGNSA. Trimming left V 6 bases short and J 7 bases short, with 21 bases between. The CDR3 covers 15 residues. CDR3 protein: CASSLRVGLDGTQYF. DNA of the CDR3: TGTGCCAGCAGTCTTAGGGTAGGCCTGGACGGGACCCAGTACTTC.

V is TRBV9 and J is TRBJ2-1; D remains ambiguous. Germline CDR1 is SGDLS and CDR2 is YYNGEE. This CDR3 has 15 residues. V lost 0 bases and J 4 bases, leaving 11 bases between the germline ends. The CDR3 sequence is CASSVEAGTYNEQFF. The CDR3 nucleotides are TGTGCCAGCAGCGTAGAGGCAGGAACGTACAATGAGCAGTTCTTC.

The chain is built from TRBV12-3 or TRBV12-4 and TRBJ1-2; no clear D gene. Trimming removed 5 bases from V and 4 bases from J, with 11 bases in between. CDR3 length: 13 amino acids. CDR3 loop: CASSIQRGYGYTF. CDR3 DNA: TGTGCCAGCAGTATACAGCGGGGCTATGGCTACACCTTC.

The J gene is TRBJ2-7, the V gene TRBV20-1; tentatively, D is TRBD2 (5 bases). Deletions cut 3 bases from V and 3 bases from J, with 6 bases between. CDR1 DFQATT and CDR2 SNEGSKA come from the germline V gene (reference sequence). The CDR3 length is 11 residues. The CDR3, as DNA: TGCAGTGCTAGGGAGGTCTACGAGCAGTACTTC. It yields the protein CSAREVYEQYF.

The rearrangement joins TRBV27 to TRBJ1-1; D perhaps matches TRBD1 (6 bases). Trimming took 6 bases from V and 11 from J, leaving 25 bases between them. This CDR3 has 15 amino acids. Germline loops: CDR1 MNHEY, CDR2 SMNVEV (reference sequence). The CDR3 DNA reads TGTGCCAGCAGCCCGGAGGGACATTCCTCGTTTGGGGCTTTCTTT. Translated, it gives CASSPEGHSSFGAFF.

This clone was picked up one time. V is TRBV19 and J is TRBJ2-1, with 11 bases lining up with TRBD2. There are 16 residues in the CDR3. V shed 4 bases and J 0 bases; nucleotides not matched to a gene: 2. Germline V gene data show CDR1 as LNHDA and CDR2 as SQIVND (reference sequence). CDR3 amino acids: CASSRTSGSSYNEQFF. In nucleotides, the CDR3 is TGTGCCAGTAGTAGAACTAGCGGGAGCTCCTACAATGAGCAGTTCTTC.